This T cell receptor (beta chain) was obtained from a study of cytomegalovirus exposure and HLA in healthy donors. General observations from the study: V- and J-gene trimming in TCR beta was tied to a missense DCLRE1C variant by an analysis performed later. Roughly even sequencing depth across donors was the assumption behind the presence/absence analyses.

Donors in the study were healthy people who gave bone marrow. A multiplex PCR was run with 60 Vbeta primers and 13 Jbeta primers. Under the authors' procedure: A later analysis tallied some 80 million unique TCR beta chains, roughly 11 million of them shared. Sequencing was performed with immunoSEQ multiplex PCR; in TCRdb, only in-frame clones are kept and a portion is missing. Clone size and V and J calls were adopted from that table, with D and trimming inferred from the DNA. The table lists approximately 110,000 clones, approximately 71% of them singletons. On this clone: The antigen remains unidentified.

The receptor was derived from a man in his forties in good health and CMV-seronegative. The sample was PBMCs.

CDR3: CASSSLSTGGREQYF. CDR3 DNA sequence: TGTGCCAGCAGCTCGCTCAGTACCGGGGGGCGCGAGCAGTACTTC. The J gene is TRBJ2-5, the V gene TRBV5-6; D may be TRBD2 (7 bases). The J call may be wrong; the DNA end is better matched by TRBJ2-7. The germline CDR1 and CDR2 sequences are SGHDT and YYEEEE. The CDR3 sequence is 15 residues long.